The sequence of this TCR beta chain was determined in a study of early stage breast cancer tumors. Study-wide results and limits: Commonly generated sequences made up most enriched TCRB sequences shared between patients. Bulk DNA sequencing of unsorted cells missed chain pairing and markers.

The CDR3 runs to 17 residues. Per germline, CDR1 KGHSH and CDR2 LQKENI. V was clipped by 4 bases and J by 2 bases, with 15 bases between them. As regards this clone: Its specificity is not known.

Each sample had two DNA replicates, approximately 0.49 ug blood or about 1.5 ug tissue. Sequenced by immunoSEQ multiplex PCR; TCRdb stores in-frame clones only, minus some. Of around 60,000 clones listed, more than 60% are singletons. The source of this sequence is a person aged 25 to 39 with breast cancer. The material sequenced was blood. The chain links TRBV18 to TRBJ2-6, with D possibly matching TRBD2 (6 bases). Here the CDR3 reads CASSLREEFAGANVLTF. In DNA form, the CDR3 reads TGTGCCAGCTCACTCAGGGAGGAATTCGCTGGGGCCAACGTCCTGACTTTC. Variable domain in full (rest from reference TRBV18 and TRBJ2-6): NAGVMQNPRHLVRRRGQEARLRCSPMKGHSHVYWYRQLPEEGLKFMVYLQKENIIDESGMPKERFSAEFPKEGPSILRIQQVVRGDSAAYFCASSLREEFAGANVLTFGAGSRLTVL.